The 23 T cell receptor beta chains listed next were all sequenced from one sample in a study of brain T cells in children with intractable seizures. Assay: immunoSEQ multiplex PCR; the TCRdb copy retains only in-frame clones and omits some. The table shows 110,000 or so clones, with 85% to 95% occurring only once. Here the sequenced sample was peripheral blood, taken at surgery. All receptors derive from a boy under two years old with hemimegalencephaly and intractable seizures.

The chain has TRBV7-3 and TRBJ2-1, with D perhaps TRBD1 or TRBD2 (6 bases each). Germline V gene data show CDR1 as SGHTA and CDR2 as FQGTGA. V shed 8 bases and J shed 10 bases, with 21 bases lying between them. The CDR3 is 14 amino acids. Here the CDR3 DNA reads TGTGCCAGCTCCGGAGGGGGTGCGAGGTGGGAGCAGTTCTTC. It is translated as CASSGGGARWEQFF. Filled out from reference TRBV7-3 and TRBJ2-1, the complete variable domain reads GAGVSQTPSNKVTEKGKYVELRCDPISGHTALYWYRQSLGQGPEFLIYFQGTGAADDSGLPNDRFFAVRPEGSVSTLKIQRTERGDSAVYLCASSGGGARWEQFFGPGTRLTVL.

The chain carries TRBV5-5 and TRBJ2-7; possible D gene TRBD1, 5 bases. The CDR3 runs to 14 residues. The germline CDR1 and CDR2 sequences are SGHKS and YYEKEE (reference sequence). V was shortened by 1 base and J by 6 bases, with 14 bases between the two germline ends. CDR3 residues: CASSLPLEGVEQYF. CDR3 bases: TGTGCCAGCAGCTTGCCCCTCGAAGGGGTCGAGCAGTACTTC.

In nucleotides, the CDR3 is TGTGCCAGCAGTTACACACAGGGGAATTCACCCCTCCACTTT. Its protein product is CASSYTQGNSPLHF. This chain uses TRBV6-5 with TRBJ1-6, with TRBD1 matching over 7 bases. J was trimmed by 7 bases and V by 2 bases; bases with no gene match: 2. The CDR3 consists of 14 residues. Germline lookup yields CDR1 MNHEY and CDR2 SVGAGI.

The V and J genes are TRBV7-6 and TRBJ2-3; 14 bases are shared with TRBD2. Germline V lookup: CDR1 SGHVS, CDR2 FNYEAQ. This CDR3 region has 17 residues. The V and J ends lost 2 bases and 3 bases, in that order; junction bases with no gene match: 4. The CDR3 sequence: CASSLTGLAGGTDTQYF. Written as DNA, the CDR3 is TGTGCCAGCAGCTTAACCGGACTAGCGGGAGGTACAGATACGCAGTATTTT.

J is TRBJ2-5 and V is TRBV10-3; possible D gene TRBD1, 6 bases. Between the trimmed V and J ends, which lost 4 bases and 7 bases, there was a span of 22 bases. This CDR3 contains 16 residues. Germline V gene sequence: CDR1 ENHRY, CDR2 SYGVKD. The CDR3 region is CAISVEGRGEEGTQYF. CDR3 nucleotides: TGTGCCATCAGTGTTGAGGGCAGGGGAGAAGAGGGGACCCAGTACTTC.

V and J are TRBV5-6 and TRBJ2-5, with D possibly matching TRBD2 (6 bases). Germline CDR1 reads SGHDT; CDR2 reads YYEEEE. CDR3 size: 17 residues. With 2 bases removed from V and 3 bases from J, the gap between germline ends came to 20 bases. CDR3 DNA sequence: TGTGCCAGCAGCTTAGTCCGAATGTTAGGGGAGGAAGAGACCCAGTACTTC. As protein: CASSLVRMLGEEETQYF.

The chain has TRBV6-2 or TRBV6-3 and TRBJ1-3, with D hard to call. V gave up 0 bases and J gave up 0 bases, with 6 bases separating them. Germline loops: CDR1 MNHEY, CDR2 SVGEGT. The CDR3 contains 15 residues. The CDR3 bases are TGTGCCAGCAGTTACTCGGGGAGCTCTGGAAACACCATATATTTT. Translation: CASSYSGSSGNTIYF.

This clone is a singleton in its sample. The chain uses TRBV5-4 and TRBJ2-3, with D maybe TRBD2 (6 bases). V was cut by 3 bases and J by 4 bases, with 9 bases left in between. CDR3 length: 13 amino acids. CDR1 and CDR2 (germline): SGHNT, YYREEE (reference sequence). CDR3 in amino acids: CASSSPGADTQYF. CDR3 bases: TGTGCCAGCAGCTCCCCGGGGGCAGATACGCAGTATTTT.

The V and J genes are TRBV3-1 (or the pseudogene TRBV3-2) and TRBJ2-7; a possible D gene is TRBD2 (5 bases). The CDR3 spans 15 residues. Germline V lookup: CDR1 LGHDT, CDR2 YNNKEL (reference sequence). The V and J ends lost 1 base and 4 bases respectively, with 14 bases between them. The CDR3 nucleotides are TGTGCCAGCAGCCAAGGGACCAGCGGCGGGTACGAGCAGTACTTC. This gives the protein CASSQGTSGGYEQYF.

This clone has a single count. The V and J genes are TRBV5-1 and TRBJ1-4; the D gene is possibly TRBD1 (5 bases). V lost 4 bases, J lost 4 bases, and 11 bases lay in between. Germline V CDR1 and CDR2: SGHRS, YFSETQ. This CDR3 is built from 14 residues. The DNA of the CDR3 is TGCGCCAGCAGCCCGGGACGGATTAATGAAAAACTGTTTTTT. This encodes CASSPGRINEKLFF.

The CDR3 nucleotides are TGTGCCAGTAGTATAAAGGGACTAGCGAACACCGGGGAGCTGTTTTTT. Its protein is CASSIKGLANTGELFF. This chain joins TRBV19 and TRBJ2-2; 8 positions match TRBD2. Trimming cost V 2 bases and J 0 bases; bases outside gene matches: 2. In germline, CDR1 is LNHDA, CDR2 SQIVND (reference sequence). The CDR3 runs to 16 residues.

This clone was detected only once. The rearrangement joins TRBV28 to TRBJ1-4; D is unclear. Germline-derived CDR1 and CDR2 are MDHEN and SYDVKM. This CDR3 region has 13 residues. The V end lost 2 bases, the J end lost 5 bases, and 6 bases lay between the germline ends. The CDR3: CASSLRFNEKLFF. CDR3 coding DNA: TGTGCCAGCAGTTTACGTTTCAATGAAAAACTGTTTTTT.

The genes are TRBV4-1 and TRBJ1-1; 7 bases match TRBD1. Germline assignment: CDR1 MGHRA and CDR2 YSYEKL. The CDR3 runs 17 residues. V was clipped by 0 bases and J by 3 bases; unmatched bases: 10. The CDR3 nucleotides are TGCGCCAGCAGCCAAGATAGGGGGCAGATGGGTCACACTGAAGCTTTCTTT. Translating it yields CASSQDRGQMGHTEAFF.

The CDR3 DNA reads as TGCGCCAGCAGACCGACAGGGCGGAACACTGAAGCTTTCTTT. Residues: CASRPTGRNTEAFF. The chain has TRBV5-1 and TRBJ1-1; 7 bases map to TRBD1. The CDR3 extends over 14 amino acids. After removal of 5 bases from V and 1 base from J, the junction contained 5 bases not matched to a gene. From germline, CDR1 is SGHRS and CDR2 YFSETQ.

This chain uses TRBV5-1 with TRBJ1-2, with 7 positions matching TRBD1. This CDR3 comprises 18 residues. V shed 4 bases, J shed 7 bases, and the junction held 22 bases outside the gene matches. Per the germline V gene, CDR1 is SGHRS and CDR2 is YFSETQ. DNA of the CDR3: TGCGCCAGCAGCCACAAACCAGGACAGGCGGGGAGATTCAGTGGCTACACCTTC. The encoded protein is CASSHKPGQAGRFSGYTF.

The gene calls are TRBV2 and TRBJ2-2; TRBD1 aligns across 7 bases. Trimming removed 7 bases from V and 7 bases from J; junction bases left unmatched: 6. This CDR3 is built from 13 residues. Germline-derived CDR1 and CDR2 are SNHLY and FYNNEI. DNA for the CDR3: TGTGCCAGCAAAAGACAGGGCAACGGGGAGCTGTTTTTT. Translated, it gives CASKRQGNGELFF.

The CDR3 DNA reads as TGCAGCGAGAATGAAAAACTGTTTTTT. It codes for CSENEKLFF. This chain joins TRBV20-1 and TRBJ1-4, with no clear D. CDR1 is DFQATT and CDR2 is SNEGSKA in the germline V gene (reference sequence). This CDR3 spans 9 amino acids.

The V call is TRBV28, the J call TRBJ2-7; 10 nucleotides align to TRBD1. Losses at the gene ends were 6 bases for V and 3 bases for J; bases not matched to a gene: 5. The CDR3 runs to 14 residues. CDR1 and CDR2 (germline): MDHEN, SYDVKM. The CDR3 DNA is TGTGCCAGCAGCACCGGGACAGGGGTCTACGAGCAGTACTTC. It yields the protein CASSTGTGVYEQYF.

The DNA for the CDR3 is TGTGCCAGCAGCTTAGTCCTACAGGGGCCCCCCCACAATGAGCAGTTCTTC. Protein sequence: CASSLVLQGPPHNEQFF. The rearrangement links TRBV7-2 to TRBJ2-1; 7 nucleotides line up with TRBD1. CDR3 size: 17 residues. J was trimmed by 5 bases and V by 1 base; bases with no gene match: 11. The germline gives CDR1 SGHTA, CDR2 FQGNSA.

The chain couples TRBV11-2 to TRBJ2-4; D not certain. CDR1 is SGHAT and CDR2 is FQNNGV in the germline V gene. The ends were cut back, 1 base at V and 0 bases at J, with 16 bases in the middle. The CDR3 loop spans 18 amino acids. The CDR3, as DNA: TGTGCCAGCAGCTTAGGGACCTGGGTAGATCTAGCCAAAAACATTCAGTACTTC. Translation gives CASSLGTWVDLAKNIQYF.

This chain uses TRBV28 with TRBJ2-7; 7 bases fit TRBD1. The CDR3 extends over 16 amino acids. V was clipped by 4 bases and J by 3 bases; unmatched bases: 12. Germline assignment: CDR1 MDHEN and CDR2 SYDVKM. The CDR3 DNA follows: TGTGCCAGCAGTTCACCCCGGGACAGAGGGCACTACGAGCAGTACTTC. As protein: CASSSPRDRGHYEQYF.

The J gene is TRBJ2-7, the V gene TRBV6-1, with D unclear. The germline V gene encodes CDR1 MNHNS and CDR2 SASEGT. The CDR3 has 16 amino acids. Trimming pared 0 bases from V and 2 bases from J, leaving 14 bases between. CDR3 sequence: CASSEAQVLRTYEQYF. CDR3 nucleotides: TGTGCCAGCAGTGAAGCGCAGGTACTCCGAACCTACGAGCAGTACTTC.

This chain uses TRBV19 with TRBJ1-2, with TRBD1 matching over 7 bases. The CDR3 extends over 12 amino acids. The V segment lost 6 bases and the J segment 7 bases; nucleotides outside the gene matches: 5. The germline V gene encodes CDR1 LNHDA and CDR2 SQIVND (reference sequence). The CDR3 protein is CASSWAGGGYTF. The CDR3 bases are TGTGCCAGTAGCTGGGCAGGGGGTGGCTACACCTTC.